This T cell receptor (beta chain) was found in a study of blood T cell repertoires in COVID-19. Study as a whole: Both acute and convalescent COVID-19 samples were obtained from the United States, Italy and Spain. T cells, B-cell-depleted T cells, or PBMCs provided the cDNA or gDNA that served as material.

Original methodology: By means of reference gene primer amplification, nucleated cell counts were estimated. Sequencing was performed with immunoSEQ multiplex PCR; in TCRdb, only in-frame clones are kept and a portion is missing. The D gene and trimming were derived from the DNA, and the V and J assignments and clone size from that table. This sample has some 270,000 clones, with roughly nine tenths found just once. CDR3 length: 12 residues. The germline V gene encodes CDR1 MDHEN and CDR2 SYDVKM. The V and J ends lost 6 bases and 8 bases respectively, with 13 bases between them. The TCR was taken from a woman between 55 and 75 years old who had recovered from COVID-19. The rearrangement uses TRBV28 and TRBJ1-1; the D gene is possibly TRBD1 (5 bases). Sample: peripheral blood. CDR3 region: CASRERGTEAFF. CDR3 nucleotide sequence: TGTGCCAGCAGAGAAAGGGGTACAGAAGCTTTCTTT.